The table lists the clone carrying this TCR beta chain with a few counts. These data are taken from a study of T-cell reconstitution after alpha-beta-depleted transplantation in children. As it was prepared, the TCRbeta library received unique molecular identifiers. TCRdb analysed the PCR reads with MiXCR anew, one entry per CDR3 protein. The table shows around 490,000 distinct CDR3 sequences, with 9.5% to 12% occurring only once. The V and J ends lost 1 base and 3 bases respectively, with 13 bases between them. The length of the CDR3 is 16 residues. Germline CDR1 reads SGHDN; CDR2 reads FVKESK. The chain links TRBV14 to TRBJ2-1; unclear D gene. The TCR originated in a female patient aged 2-9 years who had a stem cell transplant for aplastic anemia, so the T cells may come from the graft donor. Sequenced here: PBMCs, mostly from graft donor cells, sampled 180 days after TCRalphabeta/CD19-depleted stem cell transplant. The CDR3 nucleotides read TGTGCCAGCAGCCAAGGACACCGTCCCGTCTACAATGAGCAGTTCTTC. Its protein product is CASSQGHRPVYNEQFF. Drawing the rest from reference TRBV14 and TRBJ2-1, the complete variable domain is EAGVTQFPSHSVIEKGQTVTLRCDPISGHDNLYWYRRVMGKEIKFLLHFVKESKQDESGMPNNRFLAERTGGTYSTLKVQPAELEDSGVYFCASSQGHRPVYNEQFFGPGTRLTVL.